The clone carrying this T cell receptor beta chain was observed many times. Its specificity is unknown. With two-round multiplex PCR, TCR beta CDR3 sequences were amplified from genomic DNA. First-round PCR amplification was performed with primers specific to each TRBV and TRBJ gene. In TCRdb, the multiplex PCR reads were re-called with MiXCR into one record per CDR3 protein. The repertoire holds some 15,000 distinct CDR3 sequences, around 29% seen once, with approximately 31% in the top ten. Losses at the gene ends were 6 bases for V and 6 bases for J; bases not matched to a gene: 7. The CDR3 is 14 amino acids. Germline loops: CDR1 SGHAT, CDR2 FQNNGV. The data belong to a study of prognosis after radiotherapy for stage I lung cancer. Study results and limitations: Frequencies of TRBV and TRBJ gene use reportedly varied by whether patients had metastases.

The TCR sequence derives from a donor at least 50 years old with non-small cell lung cancer. Sample: PBMCs, taken before or after stereotactic body radiation therapy (not recorded which). The chain recombines TRBV11-2 with TRBJ2-1; 8 bases align to TRBD1. This chain's CDR3 is CASRAGGAGNEQFF. Written as DNA, the CDR3 is TGTGCCAGCAGGGCAGGGGGCGCGGGCAATGAGCAGTTCTTC.